The clone carrying this TCR beta chain appeared many times. The sample comes from a study of identical twins. Germline loops: CDR1 SEHNR, CDR2 FQNEAQ (reference sequence). CDR3 size: 14 residues. Trimming cost V 5 bases and J 4 bases, with 14 bases left between them. TCRdb analysed the 5' RACE reads with MiXCR anew, one entry per CDR3 protein. The data show over 600,000 distinct CDR3 sequences, less than 25% seen once. These data also featured in a second study, about T cells expressing NK-cell markers.

Sequencing was done on a sample of PBMCs. This TCR came from a woman in her late teens or twenties in good health. The chain links TRBV7-9 to TRBJ1-1; the D gene is possibly TRBD1 (5 bases). Here the CDR3 reads CASSPRAGITEAFF. Written as DNA, the CDR3 is TGTGCCAGCAGCCCCAGGGCGGGGATCACTGAAGCTTTCTTT.